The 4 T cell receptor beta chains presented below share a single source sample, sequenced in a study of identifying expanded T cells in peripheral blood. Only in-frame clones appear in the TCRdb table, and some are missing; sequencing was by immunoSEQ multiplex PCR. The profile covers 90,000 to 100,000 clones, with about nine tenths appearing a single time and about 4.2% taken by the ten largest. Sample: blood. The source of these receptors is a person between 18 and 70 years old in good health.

The CDR3 sequence: CASSAGQRSGNTIYF. The CDR3 bases are TGTGCCAGCAGCGCAGGACAGAGAAGCGGAAACACCATATATTTT. This chain links TRBV7-6 with TRBJ1-3, with a tentative D call TRBD1 (6 bases). Per the germline V gene, CDR1 is SGHVS and CDR2 is FNYEAQ. The CDR3 totals 15 residues. Trimming shortened V by 5 bases and J by 4 bases, and 15 bases separated the two germline ends.

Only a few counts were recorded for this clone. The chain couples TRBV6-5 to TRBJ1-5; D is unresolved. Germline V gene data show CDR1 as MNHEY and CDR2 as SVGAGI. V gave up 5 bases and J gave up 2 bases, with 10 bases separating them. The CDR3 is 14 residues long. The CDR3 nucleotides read TGTGCCAGCAGTCTGGACTTAGGCAATCAGCCCCAGCATTTT. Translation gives CASSLDLGNQPQHF.

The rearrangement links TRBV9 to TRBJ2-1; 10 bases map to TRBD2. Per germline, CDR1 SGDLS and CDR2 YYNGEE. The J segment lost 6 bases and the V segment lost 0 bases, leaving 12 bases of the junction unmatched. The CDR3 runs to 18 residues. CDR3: CASSVGASGGARLNEQFF. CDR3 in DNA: TGTGCCAGCAGCGTAGGAGCGAGCGGGGGGGCCAGGCTCAATGAGCAGTTCTTC.

The CDR3 coding sequence is TGTGCCAGCAGCAGCCCAGCGGAGGACACAGATACGCAGTATTTT. It translates to CASSSPAEDTDTQYF. This rearrangement joins TRBV7-9 to TRBJ2-3, with D possibly matching TRBD2 (5 bases). CDR1 and CDR2 from the germline V gene are SEHNR and FQNEAQ (reference sequence). Trimming took 5 bases from V and 2 from J, leaving 14 bases between them. This CDR3 is built from 15 residues.